The subject of this entry is one T cell receptor (beta chain). The J segment lost 4 bases and the V segment lost 6 bases, leaving 11 bases of the junction unmatched. The CDR3 length is 15 residues. Germline CDR1 MNHEY, CDR2 SVGAGI. The source of the sample is a study of T cell changes during pregnancy in multiple sclerosis. TCRdb's table, derived via immunoSEQ multiplex PCR, lists solely in-frame clones and lacks some. The sample holds about 42,000 clones, about 90% seen once. V is TRBV6-5 and J is TRBJ1-1; 7 bases are a match to TRBD1. The sequenced sample was CD4+ T cells from peripheral blood mononuclear cells, obtained before pregnancy. The receptor comes from a female donor with multiple sclerosis, enrolled in a pregnancy study. The CDR3 DNA is TGTGCCAGCAGACAAGGAAGGTACAGGGGCACTGAAGCTTTCTTT. Translating gives CASRQGRYRGTEAFF.